Below, 21 T cell receptor beta chains from the same sample are listed, as sequenced in a study of Ad26.COV2.S vaccination and SARS-CoV-2 variants. Sequencing was performed with immunoSEQ multiplex PCR; in TCRdb, only in-frame clones are kept and a portion is missing. The sample holds roughly 400,000 clones; approximately 90% are singletons and the top ten take roughly 1.7%. Treatment of the sample: some 20 received Ad26.COV2.S at low or high dose, single or two shots; several received placebo; per-sample allocation not given. Day 63 following the first vaccine or placebo injection was when the samples were taken. The source was peripheral blood, collected in a trial of Ad26.COV2.S vaccine versus placebo. These receptors originate from a person aged 18 to 65 who received the Ad26.COV2.S COVID-19 vaccine or a placebo.

This rearrangement joins TRBV19 to TRBJ2-4; 9 positions agree with TRBD1. Germline-derived CDR1 and CDR2 are LNHDA and SQIVND (reference sequence). CDR3 length equals 14 residues. Trimming removed 5 bases from V and 8 bases from J; junction bases left unmatched: 7. The CDR3 DNA sequence: TGTGCCAGTAGTTTGAGGACAGGGGTAGACATTCAGTACTTC. Translated, it gives CASSLRTGVDIQYF.

This sequence joins TRBV13 and TRBJ1-6; 10 bases are a match to TRBD1. V dropped 5 bases and J dropped 7; count of bases not matched to a gene: 5. The CDR3 length is 15 residues. The germline V gene encodes CDR1 PRHDT and CDR2 FYEKMQ (reference sequence). Here the CDR3 reads CASSPRDRGNSPLHF. The CDR3 DNA follows: TGTGCCAGCAGCCCGAGGGACAGGGGAAATTCACCCCTCCACTTT.

To note about this clone: Sequence at one end of the junction differs from germline and may be a read error. The CDR3 reads CASSLGELAGSSNEQFF. The CDR3 DNA follows: TGTGCCAGCAGCTTAGGGGAGCTAGCGGGGTCCTCCAATGAGCAGTTCTTC. The V call is TRBV7-6, the J call TRBJ2-1; TRBD2 matches at 9 bases. The CDR3 length is 17 residues. Germline V gene sequence: CDR1 SGHVS, CDR2 FNYEAQ.

This rearrangement joins TRBV5-1 to TRBJ1-1; TRBD1 agrees at 8 bases. The CDR3 has 16 amino acids. V lost 4 bases and J lost 1; bases outside the gene matches: 9. Germline CDR1 is SGHRS and CDR2 is YFSETQ. The CDR3 loop reads CASSRGLGTGNTEAFF. The DNA of the CDR3 is TGCGCCAGCAGCCGCGGTCTTGGGACAGGGAACACTGAAGCTTTCTTT. The full variable domain, its missing parts supplied by reference TRBV5-1 and TRBJ1-1, is KAGVTQTPRYLIKTRGQQVTLSCSPISGHRSVSWYQQTPGQGLQFLFEYFSETQRNKGNFPGRFSGRQFSNSRSEMNVSTLELGDSALYLCASSRGLGTGNTEAFFGQGTRLTVV.

This rearrangement joins TRBV3-1 (or the pseudogene TRBV3-2) to TRBJ2-5, with a possible D match to TRBD2 (6 bases). The CDR3 extends over 15 amino acids. Germline V gene sequence: CDR1 LGHDT, CDR2 YNNKEL (reference sequence). Between the trimmed V and J ends, which lost 1 base and 4 bases, there was a span of 13 bases. CDR3 residues: CASSQVCGNVETQYF. In DNA form, the CDR3 reads TGTGCCAGCAGCCAAGTGTGCGGGAACGTAGAGACCCAGTACTTC.

The V gene is TRBV2, the J gene TRBJ1-5; TRBD1 is a possible D gene (5 bases). This CDR3 spans 14 amino acids. V dropped 4 bases and J dropped 0 bases, with 7 bases sitting between them. The germline V gene encodes CDR1 SNHLY and CDR2 FYNNEI. The CDR3 is CASSGGPSNQPQHF. The CDR3 nucleotides are TGTGCCAGCAGTGGGGGCCCTAGCAATCAGCCCCAGCATTTT.

The chain uses TRBV28 and TRBJ2-1, with D perhaps TRBD2 (6 bases). CDR3 length: 15 amino acids. V shed 4 bases and J shed 2 bases, with 12 bases lying between them. Germline lookup yields CDR1 MDHEN and CDR2 SYDVKM. CDR3 DNA: TGTGCCAGCAGTTCGCCCGGGACTGCCTACAATGAGCAGTTCTTC. It specifies CASSSPGTAYNEQFF.

The chain recombines TRBV29-1 with TRBJ2-7; D possibly uses TRBD1 or TRBD2 (6 bases each). CDR3 length: 15 residues. Trimming took off 3 bases at V and 3 bases at J, with 18 bases between the two ends. From germline, CDR1 is SQVTM and CDR2 ANQGSEA. As DNA, the CDR3 is TGCAGCGTTGATTCTCAAGGGGGGTCGGGCTACGAGCAGTACTTC. Protein product: CSVDSQGGSGYEQYF.

This clone was observed a handful of times. The chain joins TRBV7-9 to TRBJ1-3; D remains ambiguous. The V end lost 8 bases, the J end lost 0 bases, and 11 bases lay between the germline ends. There are 14 residues in the CDR3. Germline CDR1 and CDR2: SEHNR and FQNEAQ (reference sequence). As DNA, the CDR3 is TGTGCCAGCCCTATCTGGGGCTCTGGAAACACCATATATTTT. It yields the protein CASPIWGSGNTIYF. The entire variable domain, with the rest obtained from reference TRBV7-9 and TRBJ1-3, is as follows: DTGVSQNPRHKITKRGQNVTFRCDPISEHNRLYWYRQTLGQGPEFLTYFQNEAQLEKSRLLSDRFSAERPKGSFSTLEIQRTEQGDSAMYLCASPIWGSGNTIYFGEGSWLTVV.

This clone occurred a few times. V gene TRBV7-9 combines with J gene TRBJ1-1, with 8 bases lining up with TRBD1. The ends lost 1 base at V and 4 bases at J; junction bases unmatched: 14. CDR1 and CDR2 (germline): SEHNR, FQNEAQ (reference sequence). This CDR3 has 18 residues. DNA of the CDR3: TGTGCCAGCAGCTTAGGGAGGACAGGGAGGCCCTTGGGCACTGAAGCTTTCTTT. Translation: CASSLGRTGRPLGTEAFF.

This chain connects TRBV19 to TRBJ2-1, with 8 bases lining up with TRBD2. The CDR3 contains 15 residues. Losses at the gene ends were 10 bases for V and 0 bases for J; bases not matched to a gene: 8. CDR1 is LNHDA and CDR2 is SQIVND in the germline V gene (reference sequence). The CDR3 coding sequence is TGTGCCACCAGGGGAGCGGGGGTCTCCTACAATGAGCAGTTCTTC. Residues: CATRGAGVSYNEQFF.

V usage is TRBV28 and J usage is TRBJ2-7; D might be TRBD1 (5 bases). The CDR3 has 16 residues. V lost 3 bases, J lost 0 bases, and 15 bases lay in between. Germline assignment: CDR1 MDHEN and CDR2 SYDVKM. The CDR3 bases are TGTGCCAGCAGTTTCGGACAAAAATCAATCTCCTACGAGCAGTACTTC. Encoded protein: CASSFGQKSISYEQYF.

The chain combines TRBV3-1 (or the pseudogene TRBV3-2) with TRBJ1-2, with D uncertain. Germline values: CDR1 LGHDT, CDR2 YNNKEL (reference sequence). CDR3 length equals 14 residues. V was cut by 1 base and J by 4 bases, with 10 bases left in between. CDR3 region: CASSQVSLFYGYTF. The CDR3 DNA reads as TGTGCCAGCAGCCAAGTTTCCCTTTTCTATGGCTACACCTTC.

The chain uses TRBV6-4 and TRBJ1-1; 7 nucleotides match TRBD1. The CDR3 length is 15 residues. Trimming removed 0 bases from V and 4 bases from J; junction bases left unmatched: 5. Germline V gene sequence: CDR1 MRHNA, CDR2 SNTAGT. The CDR3 DNA follows: TGTGCCAGCAGTGACTCTCAACAGGGGCCCACTGAAGCTTTCTTT. Translated: CASSDSQQGPTEAFF.

V is TRBV4-3 and J is TRBJ1-2, with 9 bases matching TRBD1. In germline, CDR1 is LGHNA, CDR2 YSLEER. CDR3 size: 18 residues. The V and J ends lost 3 bases and 2 bases, in that order; junction bases with no gene match: 13. CDR3 DNA: TGCGCCAGCAGCCATGCTACCGGGACAGGGAACTCAAACTATGGCTACACCTTC. Its protein product is CASSHATGTGNSNYGYTF.

The V gene is TRBV11-2, the J gene TRBJ1-5; 7 bases fit TRBD1. The CDR3 runs 14 residues. The V gene end was trimmed by 4 bases and the J gene end by 3 bases; junction bases not matched to a gene: 3. CDR1 is SGHAT, CDR2 FQNNGV, per germline. CDR3 amino acids: CASSWDRLNQPQHF. Here the CDR3 DNA reads TGTGCCAGCAGCTGGGACAGACTCAATCAGCCCCAGCATTTT.

This clone has only a few counts. The V gene is TRBV30, the J gene TRBJ2-3; 8 nucleotides match TRBD2. J was trimmed by 6 bases and V by 2 bases; bases with no gene match: 7. The CDR3 totals 14 residues. Germline values: CDR1 GTSNPN, CDR2 SVGIG (reference sequence). The CDR3 region has the DNA TGTGCCTGGAGTCCGGGACTAGGAAGCGATACGCAGTATTTT. It encodes CAWSPGLGSDTQYF. Using reference TRBV30 and TRBJ2-3 for the parts outside the CDR3, the full variable domain is SQTIHQWPATLVQPVGSPLSLECTVEGTSNPNLYWYRQAAGRGLQLLFYSVGIGQISSEVPQNLSASRPQDRQFILSSKKLLLSDSGFYLCAWSPGLGSDTQYFGPGTRLTVL.

This chain links TRBV24-1 with TRBJ2-3; 10 bases are a match to TRBD2. Germline CDR1 is KGHDR and CDR2 is SFDVKD. The CDR3 is 18 residues long. J lost 0 bases, V lost 4 bases, and 9 bases had no gene match. In nucleotides, the CDR3 is TGTGCCACCAGTGACCCCCTTAGCGGGGGGCTAAGCACAGATACGCAGTATTTT. Its translation: CATSDPLSGGLSTDTQYF.

The chain uses TRBV19 and TRBJ1-6; 9 bases line up with TRBD1. This CDR3 has 14 residues. Germline CDR1 LNHDA, CDR2 SQIVND (reference sequence). V was clipped by 4 bases and J by 9 bases; unmatched bases: 4. The CDR3 loop reads CASSTGTGSSPLHF. DNA for the CDR3: TGTGCCAGTAGTACCGGGACAGGGTCTTCACCCCTCCACTTT.

The rearrangement joins TRBV7-2 to TRBJ1-2, with 9 bases fitting TRBD1. Germline-derived CDR1 and CDR2 are SGHTA and FQGNSA. V shed 4 bases and J 4 bases; nucleotides not matched to a gene: 7. This CDR3 spans 15 amino acids. CDR3 residues: CASSSRQGEAYGYTF. CDR3 DNA: TGTGCCAGCAGCTCCCGACAGGGGGAGGCCTATGGCTACACCTTC.

The chain couples TRBV4-3 to TRBJ2-3; a weak D match, TRBD2 (5 bases). CDR3 length: 14 amino acids. V was cut by 8 bases and J by 1 base, with 13 bases left in between. The germline V gene encodes CDR1 LGHNA and CDR2 YSLEER. The CDR3 DNA reads as TGCGCCAGCGGAAAAAGGCGGGGCACAGATACGCAGTATTTT. This sequence encodes CASGKRRGTDTQYF.